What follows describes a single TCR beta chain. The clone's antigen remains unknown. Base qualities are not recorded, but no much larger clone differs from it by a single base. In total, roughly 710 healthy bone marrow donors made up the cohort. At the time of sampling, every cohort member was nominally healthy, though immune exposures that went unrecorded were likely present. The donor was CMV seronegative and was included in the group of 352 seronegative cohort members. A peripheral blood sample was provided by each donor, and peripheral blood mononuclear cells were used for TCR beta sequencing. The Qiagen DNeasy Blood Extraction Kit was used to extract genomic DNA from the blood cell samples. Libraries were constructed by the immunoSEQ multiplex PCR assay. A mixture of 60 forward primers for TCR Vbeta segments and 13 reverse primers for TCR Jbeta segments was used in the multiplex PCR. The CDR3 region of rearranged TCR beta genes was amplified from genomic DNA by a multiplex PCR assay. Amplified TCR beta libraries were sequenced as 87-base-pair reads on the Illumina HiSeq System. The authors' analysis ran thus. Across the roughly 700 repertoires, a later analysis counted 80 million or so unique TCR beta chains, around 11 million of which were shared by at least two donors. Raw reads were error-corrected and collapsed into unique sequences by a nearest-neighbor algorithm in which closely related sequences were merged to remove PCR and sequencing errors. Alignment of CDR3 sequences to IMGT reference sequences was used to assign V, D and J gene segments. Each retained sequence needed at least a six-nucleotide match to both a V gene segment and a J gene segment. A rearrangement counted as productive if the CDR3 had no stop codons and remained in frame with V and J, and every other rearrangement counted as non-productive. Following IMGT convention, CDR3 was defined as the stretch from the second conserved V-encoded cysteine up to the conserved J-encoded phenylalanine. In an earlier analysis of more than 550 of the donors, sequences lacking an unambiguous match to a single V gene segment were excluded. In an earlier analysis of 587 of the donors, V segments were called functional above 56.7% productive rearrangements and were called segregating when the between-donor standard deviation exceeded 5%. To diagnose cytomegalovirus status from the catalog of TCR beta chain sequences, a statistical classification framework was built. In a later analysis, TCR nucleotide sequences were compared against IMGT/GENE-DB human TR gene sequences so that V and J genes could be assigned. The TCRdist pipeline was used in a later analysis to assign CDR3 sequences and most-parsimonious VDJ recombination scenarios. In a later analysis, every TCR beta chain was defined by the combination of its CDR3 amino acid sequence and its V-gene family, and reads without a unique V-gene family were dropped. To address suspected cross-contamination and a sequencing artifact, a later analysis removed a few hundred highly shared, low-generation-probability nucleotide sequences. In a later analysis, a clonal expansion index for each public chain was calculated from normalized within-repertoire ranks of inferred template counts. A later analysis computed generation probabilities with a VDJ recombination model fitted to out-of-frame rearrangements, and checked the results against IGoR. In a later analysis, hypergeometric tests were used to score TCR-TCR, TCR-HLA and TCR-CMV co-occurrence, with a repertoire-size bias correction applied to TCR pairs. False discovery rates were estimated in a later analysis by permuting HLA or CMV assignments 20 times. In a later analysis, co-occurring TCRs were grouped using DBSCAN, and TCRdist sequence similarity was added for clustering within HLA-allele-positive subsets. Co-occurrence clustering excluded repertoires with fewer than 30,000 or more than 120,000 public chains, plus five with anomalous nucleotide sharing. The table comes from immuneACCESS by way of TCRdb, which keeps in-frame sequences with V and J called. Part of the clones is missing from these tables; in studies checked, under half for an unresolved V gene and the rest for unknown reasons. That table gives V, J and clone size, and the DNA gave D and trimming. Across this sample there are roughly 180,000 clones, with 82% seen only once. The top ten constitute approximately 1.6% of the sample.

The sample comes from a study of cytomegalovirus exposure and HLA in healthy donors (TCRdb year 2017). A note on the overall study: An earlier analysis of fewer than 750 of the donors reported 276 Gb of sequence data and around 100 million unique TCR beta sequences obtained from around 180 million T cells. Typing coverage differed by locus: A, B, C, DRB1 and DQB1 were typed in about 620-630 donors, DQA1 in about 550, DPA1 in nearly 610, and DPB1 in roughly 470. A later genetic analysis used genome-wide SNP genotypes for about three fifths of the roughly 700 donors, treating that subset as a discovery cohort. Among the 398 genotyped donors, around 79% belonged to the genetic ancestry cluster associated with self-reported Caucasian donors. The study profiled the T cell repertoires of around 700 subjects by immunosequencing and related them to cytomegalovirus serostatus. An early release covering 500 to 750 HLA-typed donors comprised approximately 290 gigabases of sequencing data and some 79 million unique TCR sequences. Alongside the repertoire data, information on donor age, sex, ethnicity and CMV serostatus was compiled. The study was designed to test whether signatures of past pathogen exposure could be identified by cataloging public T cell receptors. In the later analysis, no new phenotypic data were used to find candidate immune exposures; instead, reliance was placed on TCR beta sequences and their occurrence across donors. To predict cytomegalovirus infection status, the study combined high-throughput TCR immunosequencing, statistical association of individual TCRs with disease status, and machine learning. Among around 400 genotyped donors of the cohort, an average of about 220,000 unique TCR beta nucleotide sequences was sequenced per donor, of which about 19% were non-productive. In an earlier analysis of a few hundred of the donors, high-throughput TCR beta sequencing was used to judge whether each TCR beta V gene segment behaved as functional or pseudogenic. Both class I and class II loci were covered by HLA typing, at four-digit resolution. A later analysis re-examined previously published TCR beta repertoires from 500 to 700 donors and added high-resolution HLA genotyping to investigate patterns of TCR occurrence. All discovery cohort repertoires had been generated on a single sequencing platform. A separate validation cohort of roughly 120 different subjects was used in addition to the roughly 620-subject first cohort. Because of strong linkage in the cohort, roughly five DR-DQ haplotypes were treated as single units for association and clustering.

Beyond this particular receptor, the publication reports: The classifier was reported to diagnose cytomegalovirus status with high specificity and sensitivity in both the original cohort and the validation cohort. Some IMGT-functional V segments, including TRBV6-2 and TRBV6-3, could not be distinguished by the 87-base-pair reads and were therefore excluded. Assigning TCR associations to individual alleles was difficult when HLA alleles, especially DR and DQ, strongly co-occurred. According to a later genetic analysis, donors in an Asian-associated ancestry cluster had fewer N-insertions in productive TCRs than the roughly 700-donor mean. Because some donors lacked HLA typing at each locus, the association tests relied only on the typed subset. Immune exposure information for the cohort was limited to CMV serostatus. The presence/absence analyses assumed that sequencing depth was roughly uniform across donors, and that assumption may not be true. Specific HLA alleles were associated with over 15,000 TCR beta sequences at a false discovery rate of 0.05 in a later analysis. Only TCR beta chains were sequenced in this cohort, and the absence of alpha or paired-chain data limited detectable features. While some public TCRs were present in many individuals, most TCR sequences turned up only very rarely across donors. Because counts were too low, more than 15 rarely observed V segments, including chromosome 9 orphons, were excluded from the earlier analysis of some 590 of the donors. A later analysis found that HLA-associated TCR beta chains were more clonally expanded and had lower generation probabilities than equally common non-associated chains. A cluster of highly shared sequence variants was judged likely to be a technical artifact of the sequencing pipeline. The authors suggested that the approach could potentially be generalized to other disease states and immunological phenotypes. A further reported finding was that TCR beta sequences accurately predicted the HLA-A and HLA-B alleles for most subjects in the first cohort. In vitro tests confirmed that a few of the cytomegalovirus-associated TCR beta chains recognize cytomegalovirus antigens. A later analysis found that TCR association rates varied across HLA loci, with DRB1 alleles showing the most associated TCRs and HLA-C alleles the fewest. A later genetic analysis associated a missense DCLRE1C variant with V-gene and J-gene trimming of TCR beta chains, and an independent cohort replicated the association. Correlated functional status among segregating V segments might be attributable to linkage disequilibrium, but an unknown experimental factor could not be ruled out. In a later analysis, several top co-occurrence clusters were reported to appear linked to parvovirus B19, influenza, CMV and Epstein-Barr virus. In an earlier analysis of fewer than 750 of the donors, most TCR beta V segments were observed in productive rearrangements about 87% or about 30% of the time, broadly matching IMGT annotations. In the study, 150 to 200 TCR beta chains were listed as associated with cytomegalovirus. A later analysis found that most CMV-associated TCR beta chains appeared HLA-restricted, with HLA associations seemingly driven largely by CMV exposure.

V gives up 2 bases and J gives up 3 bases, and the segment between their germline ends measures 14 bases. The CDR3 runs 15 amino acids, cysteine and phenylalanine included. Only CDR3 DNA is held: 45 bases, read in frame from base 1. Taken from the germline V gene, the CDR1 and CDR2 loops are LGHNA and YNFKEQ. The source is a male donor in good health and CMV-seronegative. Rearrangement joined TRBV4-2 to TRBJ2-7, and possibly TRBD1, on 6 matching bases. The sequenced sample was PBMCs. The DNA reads TGTGCCAGCAGCCAACCAACACAGGGAATCTACGAGCAGTACTTC. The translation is CASSQPTQGIYEQYF.